This TCR beta chain derives from a study of blood T cell repertoires in COVID-19. In the study overall: Researchers got acute and convalescent COVID-19 samples from the United States, Italy and Spain. Sources were T cells, B-cell-depleted T cells, or PBMCs; the material itself was cDNA or gDNA.

As originally analysed: By means of reference gene primer amplification, nucleated cell counts were estimated. Sequencing used immunoSEQ multiplex PCR; TCRdb keeps in-frame clones, though not all of them. The DNA was the basis for D and trimming; V, J and clone size are from that table. The sample carries about 180,000 clones, around 83% recorded once. This clone was picked up one time. The CDR3 sequence is 16 residues long. Germline V gene sequence: CDR1 SGHKS, CDR2 YYEKEE (reference sequence). V dropped 6 bases and J dropped 4; count of bases not matched to a gene: 12. The sequence came from a woman in her seventies with COVID-19, enrolled during active disease. The specimen sequenced was peripheral blood. The rearrangement uses TRBV5-5 and TRBJ1-2; 10 nucleotides align to TRBD1. CDR3 region: CASTRLPGQGTYGYTF. The CDR3 region has the DNA TGTGCCAGCACGAGATTACCGGGACAGGGGACCTATGGCTACACCTTC. Full variable domain (rest looked up from reference TRBV5-5 and TRBJ1-2): DAGVTQSPTHLIKTRGQQVTLRCSPISGHKSVSWYQQVLGQGPQFIFQYYEKEERGRGNFPDRFSARQFPNYSSELNVNALLLGDSALYLCASTRLPGQGTYGYTFGSGTRLTVV.